What follows are 10 T cell receptor beta chains derived from one specimen sequenced in a study of cytomegalovirus exposure and HLA in healthy donors. Vbeta (60) and Jbeta (13) primers were used in the PCR. Generated by immunoSEQ multiplex PCR, the TCRdb table keeps only in-frame clones and is missing some. The sample gives approximately 170,000 clones, over 70% of which show up once; 3% to 3.5% is in the top ten. The source material was PBMCs. The receptors stem from a woman aged 25-40 years in good health and CMV-seropositive.

The sample holds one count of this clone. The chain has TRBV6-4 and TRBJ2-7, with no clear D. The CDR3 is 15 amino acids. The germline V and J ends were trimmed by 1 base and 1 base, with 11 bases remaining between them. Germline lookup yields CDR1 MRHNA and CDR2 SNTAGT. CDR3 loop: CASSDLRTRSYEQYF. The CDR3 DNA is TGTGCCAGCAGTGACTTACGTACCCGGTCCTACGAGCAGTACTTC.

The rearrangement joins TRBV27 to TRBJ2-5; 9 bases map to TRBD2. The end of the DNA aligns better with TRBJ2-7, so the J call may be wrong. This CDR3 has 15 amino acids. From germline, CDR1 is MNHEY and CDR2 SMNVEV (reference sequence). The CDR3, as DNA: TGTGCCAGCAGATATAGCGGGGGAAGGTCCTACGAGCAGTACTTC. It codes for CASRYSGGRSYEQYF.

This chain links TRBV29-1 with TRBJ2-7; 10 positions agree with TRBD1. From germline, CDR1 is SQVTM and CDR2 ANQGSEA. The CDR3 is 13 residues long. V shed 2 bases, J shed 7 bases, and the junction held 5 bases outside the gene matches. CDR3 residues: CSVELGQGQEQYF. The CDR3 region has the DNA TGCAGCGTTGAACTGGGACAGGGGCAGGAGCAGTACTTC.

V and J are TRBV19 and TRBJ1-5; 11 nucleotides match TRBD1. Looked up from germline, CDR1 is LNHDA and CDR2 is SQIVND (reference sequence). There are 17 residues in the CDR3. V lost 3 bases and J lost 6; bases outside the gene matches: 10. The CDR3 here is CASSIRDRGKGSQPQHF. CDR3 bases: TGTGCCAGTAGTATTAGGGACAGGGGGAAAGGAAGTCAGCCCCAGCATTTT.

About this clone itself: A read error may account for a junction end that differs from germline. The genes are TRBV11-3 and TRBJ2-1, with D hard to call. The germline CDR1 and CDR2 sequences are SGHNT and YENEEA. The CDR3 length is 13 residues. The CDR3 sequence: CASSLERNNEQFF. The CDR3 coding sequence is TGTGCCAGCAGCCTAGAGAGGAACAATGAGCAGTTCTTC.

A few counts support this clone. The V gene is TRBV7-9, the J gene TRBJ2-7; TRBD2 might be the D (5 bases). The V gene's germline CDR1 is SEHNR and CDR2 FQNEAQ (reference sequence). This CDR3 is built from 14 residues. V was clipped by 0 bases and J by 2 bases, with 8 bases between them. As DNA, the CDR3 is TGTGCCAGCAGCTTAGCCATAGCGACCTACGAGCAGTACTTC. Its protein is CASSLAIATYEQYF.

This clone showed up just a few times. The chain carries TRBV13 and TRBJ2-7; 16 bases agree with TRBD2. Germline lookup yields CDR1 PRHDT and CDR2 FYEKMQ (reference sequence). The CDR3 has 16 residues. Trimming removed 4 bases from V and 6 bases from J; junction bases left unmatched: 6. The CDR3 DNA follows: TGTGCCAGCAGCTCCGGGGGACTAGCGGGAGGGCGCGAGCAGTACTTC. Amino acid sequence: CASSSGGLAGGREQYF.

Only one count was recorded for this clone. The rearrangement uses TRBV2 and TRBJ1-2; 7 bases fit TRBD1. The CDR3 has 14 amino acids. Germline values: CDR1 SNHLY, CDR2 FYNNEI. Trimming cost V 6 bases and J 8 bases; bases outside gene matches: 12. In nucleotides, the CDR3 is TGTGCCAGCAGAGATACAGGGGCCTCACGGGGCTACACCTTC. It translates to CASRDTGASRGYTF. Full variable domain (remainder filled in from reference TRBV2 and TRBJ1-2): EPEVTQTPSHQVTQMGQEVILRCVPISNHLYFYWYRQILGQKVEFLVSFYNNEISEKSEIFDDQFSVERPDGSNFTLKIRSTKLEDSAMYFCASRDTGASRGYTFGSGTRLTVV.

As for this clone: The junction and the germline gene differ at one end; a read error may be behind it. The chain carries TRBV7-7 and TRBJ2-1; 9 bases line up with TRBD2. The germline gives CDR1 SSHAT, CDR2 FNYEAQ (reference sequence). The CDR3 has 15 amino acids. CDR3 sequence (DNA): TGTGCTAGCAGCTTATCTAGCGGGGACTACAATGAGCAGTTCTTC. This translates into CASSLSSGDYNEQFF.

This chain links TRBV28 with TRBJ2-7; D possibly corresponds to TRBD1 (6 bases). V was shortened by 6 bases and J by 4 bases, with 22 bases between the two germline ends. CDR3 size: 16 residues. CDR1 and CDR2 from the germline V gene are MDHEN and SYDVKM. In nucleotides, the CDR3 is TGTGCCAGCAGGGACCAGGGCTGGGACACTAAATACGAGCAGTACTTC. This codes for CASRDQGWDTKYEQYF.